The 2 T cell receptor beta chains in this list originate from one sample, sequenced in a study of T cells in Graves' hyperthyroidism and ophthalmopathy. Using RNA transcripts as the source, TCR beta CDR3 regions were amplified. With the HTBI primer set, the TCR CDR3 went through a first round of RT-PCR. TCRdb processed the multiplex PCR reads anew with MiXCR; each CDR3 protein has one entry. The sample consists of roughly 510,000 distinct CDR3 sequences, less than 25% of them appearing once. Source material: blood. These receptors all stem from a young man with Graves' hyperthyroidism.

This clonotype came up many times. The CDR3 is CASSLEQGAFPGELFF. The CDR3 nucleotides read TGTGCCAGCAGTTTGGAGCAGGGGGCCTTCCCCGGGGAGCTGTTTTTT. The rearrangement uses TRBV28 and TRBJ2-2; 8 bases map to TRBD1. The ends lost 3 bases at V and 6 bases at J; junction bases unmatched: 9. The germline V gene has CDR1 MDHEN and CDR2 SYDVKM. CDR3 size: 16 residues.

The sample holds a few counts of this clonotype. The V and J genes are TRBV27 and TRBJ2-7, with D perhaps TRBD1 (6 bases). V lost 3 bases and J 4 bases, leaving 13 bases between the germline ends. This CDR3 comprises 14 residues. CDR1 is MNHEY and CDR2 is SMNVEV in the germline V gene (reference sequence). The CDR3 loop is CASSLRGTLYEQYF. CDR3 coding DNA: TGTGCCAGCAGTTTGAGGGGGACACTTTACGAGCAGTACTTC.